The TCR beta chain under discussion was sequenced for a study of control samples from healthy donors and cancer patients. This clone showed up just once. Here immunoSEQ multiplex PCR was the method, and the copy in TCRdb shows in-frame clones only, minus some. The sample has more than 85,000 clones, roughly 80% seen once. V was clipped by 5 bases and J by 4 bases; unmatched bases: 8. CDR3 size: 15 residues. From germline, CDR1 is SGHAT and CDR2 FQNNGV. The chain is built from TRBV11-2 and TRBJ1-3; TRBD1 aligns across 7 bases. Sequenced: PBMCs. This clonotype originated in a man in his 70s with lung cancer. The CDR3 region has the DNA TGTGCCAGCAGCCAGGGACAGTCAGGGGGAAACACCATATATTTT. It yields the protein CASSQGQSGGNTIYF.